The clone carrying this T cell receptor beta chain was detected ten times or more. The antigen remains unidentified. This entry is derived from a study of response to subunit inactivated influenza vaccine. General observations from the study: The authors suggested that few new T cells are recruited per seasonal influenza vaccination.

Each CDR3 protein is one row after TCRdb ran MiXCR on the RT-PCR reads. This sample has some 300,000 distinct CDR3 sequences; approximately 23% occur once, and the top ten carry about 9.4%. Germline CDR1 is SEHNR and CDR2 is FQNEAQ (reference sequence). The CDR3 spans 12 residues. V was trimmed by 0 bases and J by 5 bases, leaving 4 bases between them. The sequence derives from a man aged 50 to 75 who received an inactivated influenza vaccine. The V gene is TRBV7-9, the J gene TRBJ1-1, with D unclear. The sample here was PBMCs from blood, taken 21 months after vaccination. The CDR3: CASSLAWTEAFF. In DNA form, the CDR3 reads TGTGCCAGCAGCTTAGCGTGGACTGAAGCTTTCTTT.